This passage covers 8 T cell receptor beta chains from one sample sequenced in a study of blood T cells in healthy people across ages. With a J-beta primer mix and a sample-barcoded 5' primer, a second PCR ran about 6 to 11 cycles. Via MiXCR, TCRdb re-called the 5' RACE reads, giving one row per CDR3 protein. The sample lists about a million distinct CDR3 sequences, around two fifths occurring once. The specimen sequenced was blood. Receptor source: a man aged 18-30 years in good health.

The gene calls are TRBV7-2 and TRBJ1-3; 9 nucleotides align to TRBD1. Per germline, CDR1 SGHTA and CDR2 FQGNSA. The CDR3 spans 14 residues. With V trimmed by 1 base and J by 10 bases, 5 bases remained unmatched. CDR3 amino acids: CASSLGATGGTIYF. The CDR3 DNA sequence: TGTGCCAGCAGCTTAGGTGCGACAGGGGGGACCATATATTTT.

The chain couples TRBV20-1 to TRBJ2-3; 12 bases are shared with TRBD2. CDR1 and CDR2 from the germline V gene are DFQATT and SNEGSKA (reference sequence). With V trimmed by 0 bases and J by 5 bases, 9 bases remained unmatched. The CDR3 spans 17 residues. The CDR3 bases are TGCAGTGCTAGAGATCATAGGCTAGCGGGGGGGCGAGATACGCAGTATTTT. This sequence encodes CSARDHRLAGGRDTQYF.

The chain recombines TRBV20-1 with TRBJ1-2; D gene ambiguous. The V gene lost 0 bases and the J gene lost 2 bases, with 13 bases spanning the gap. Germline V gene sequence: CDR1 DFQATT, CDR2 SNEGSKA (reference sequence). The CDR3 length is 15 residues. The CDR3 DNA reads TGCAGTGCTAGAGATGGAGCACTCGGGAACTATGGCTACACCTTC. It yields the protein CSARDGALGNYGYTF.

This rearrangement joins TRBV19 to TRBJ2-7, with D possibly TRBD1 on 8 matching bases. Germline V gene sequence: CDR1 LNHDA, CDR2 SQIVND (reference sequence). This CDR3 is built from 13 residues. Trimming shortened V by 11 bases and J by 1 base, and 15 bases separated the two germline ends. The DNA of the CDR3 is TGTGCCGTACAGGGGGGGACGTCCTACGAGCAGTACTTC. The encoded protein is CAVQGGTSYEQYF.

The V call is TRBV7-2, the J call TRBJ2-5, with no clear D. This CDR3 contains 13 residues. The ends were cut back, 7 bases at V and 11 bases at J, with 20 bases in the middle. The germline V gene encodes CDR1 SGHTA and CDR2 FQGNSA. CDR3 in DNA: TGTGCCAGCATCCCCACAACCTGGGATGAGCAGTACTTC. Translation: CASIPTTWDEQYF.

The V and J genes are TRBV4-3 and TRBJ1-2; TRBD1 matches at 8 bases. V was pared by 2 bases and J by 7 bases, with 6 bases of the junction left unmatched. The length of the CDR3 is 14 residues. Per germline, CDR1 LGHNA and CDR2 YSLEER. CDR3 loop: CASSQTDRVSGYTF. The CDR3 nucleotides read TGCGCCAGCAGCCAAACGGACAGGGTCTCTGGCTACACCTTC.

This clonotype was counted between two and nine times. This chain uses TRBV7-9 with TRBJ2-1; D is perhaps TRBD1 or TRBD2 (5 bases each). From germline, CDR1 is SEHNR and CDR2 FQNEAQ (reference sequence). The germline V and J ends were trimmed by 2 bases and 0 bases, with 8 bases remaining between them. The CDR3 length is 15 residues. CDR3 DNA: TGTGCCAGCAGCTTACCCGGGACCTCCTACAATGAGCAGTTCTTC. It yields the protein CASSLPGTSYNEQFF.

This clonotype was detected only a few times. V is TRBV6-2 or TRBV6-3 and J is TRBJ2-1, with 11 bases fitting TRBD2. The CDR3 sequence is 14 residues long. Trimming at V came to 5 bases and at J to 11 bases, leaving 8 bases not matched to a gene. The germline V gene encodes CDR1 MNHEY and CDR2 SVGEGT. The CDR3 bases are TGTGCCAGCAGTAGACTAGCGGGGCACCTCCAGCAGTTCTTC. This codes for CASSRLAGHLQQFF.